These T cell receptor beta chains were read from a single sample in a study of blood T cell repertoires in COVID-19. Generated by immunoSEQ multiplex PCR, the TCRdb table keeps only in-frame clones and is missing some. The table has more than 250,000 clones, approximately 87% seen once. Source material: peripheral blood. These receptors all stem from a human donor in a cohort sampled during active COVID-19. The CDR3 runs from the conserved cysteine through the conserved F or W. The D gene is left open where the match is weak. A row's size may be missing; if present it is once, few, many or a size class.

>TRBJ1-4|NA|13|TRBD1|TRBV19
TGTGCCAGTAAGGACAGGGGGAATGAAAAACTGTTTTTT
CASKDRGNEKLFF
>TRBJ2-3|NA|15|NA|TRBV6-2/TRBV6-3
TGTGCCAGCAGTTACTCCTTCAGGGGCACAGATACGCAGTATTTT
CASSYSFRGTDTQYF
>TRBJ2-6|many|18|NA|TRBV21-1
TGTGCCAGCAGCAGAGACCGGGACAGGGTTCCAGGGGCCAACGTCCTGACTTTC
CASSRDRDRVPGANVLTF
>TRBJ1-2|NA|14|NA|TRBV6-6
TGTGCCAGCAGTTACTATACAGTTAACTATGGCTACACCTTC
CASSYYTVNYGYTF
>TRBJ2-3|NA|16|TRBD1|TRBV9
TGTGCCAGCAGCCCCGAGTGGGACAGGAGCACAGATACGCAGTATTTT
CASSPEWDRSTDTQYF
>TRBJ2-7|NA|15|TRBD1|TRBV7-9
TGTGCCAGCAGCTATCCCGGGACAGTTGCCTACGAGCAGTACTTC
CASSYPGTVAYEQYF
>TRBJ2-5|NA|17|NA|TRBV7-3
TGTGCCAGCAGCTTAAGAGGCGGCCTAGCGAACCAAGAGACCCAGTACTTC
CASSLRGGLANQETQYF
>TRBJ2-2|once|17|TRBD2|TRBV5-4
TGTGCCAGCAGCTTGGGGGGCGGGAGAGGAGACACCGGGGAGCTGTTTTTT
CASSLGGGRGDTGELFF
>TRBJ1-1|NA|15|NA|TRBV10-3
TGTGCCATCAGGAGTGTTGGGGCAGCGAACACTGAAGCTTTCTTT
CAIRSVGAANTEAFF
>TRBJ2-7|NA|16|TRBD2|TRBV6-6
TGTGCCAGCAGTTACGGGTTAGCGGGTTTTTCCTACGAGCAGTACTTC
CASSYGLAGFSYEQYF
>TRBJ2-1|NA|15|TRBD2|TRBV7-9
TGTGCCAGCAGCTTCGGCGGGGGATCCTACAATGAGCAGTTCTTC
CASSFGGGSYNEQFF
>TRBJ2-7|NA|12|NA|TRBV28
TGTGCCAGCAGTTTAAACCGGGAGTCGCAGTACTTC
CASSLNRESQYF